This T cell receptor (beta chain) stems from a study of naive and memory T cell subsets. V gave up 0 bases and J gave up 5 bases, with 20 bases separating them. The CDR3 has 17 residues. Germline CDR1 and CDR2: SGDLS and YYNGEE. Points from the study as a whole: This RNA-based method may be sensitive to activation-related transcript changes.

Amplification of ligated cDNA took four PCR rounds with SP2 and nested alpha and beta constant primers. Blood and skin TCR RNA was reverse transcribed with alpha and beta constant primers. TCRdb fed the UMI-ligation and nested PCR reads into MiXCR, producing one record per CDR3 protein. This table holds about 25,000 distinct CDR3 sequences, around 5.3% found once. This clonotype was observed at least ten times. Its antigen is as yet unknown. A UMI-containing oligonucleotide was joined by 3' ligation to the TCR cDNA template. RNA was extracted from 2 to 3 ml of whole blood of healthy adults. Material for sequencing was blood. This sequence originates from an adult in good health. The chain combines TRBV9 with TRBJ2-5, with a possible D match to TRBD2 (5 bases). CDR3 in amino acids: CASSVANGRESRETQYF. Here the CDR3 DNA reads TGTGCCAGCAGCGTAGCTAATGGCCGGGAATCTAGGGAGACCCAGTACTTC.